Listed below are T cell receptor beta chains from one sample, sequenced in a study of identical twins. TCRdb re-called the 5' RACE reads with MiXCR, one entry per CDR3 protein. The top ten hold approximately 0.25% of the sample, which has 1.5 million or so distinct CDR3 sequences, about 32% seen once. The sequencing input was cord blood. These TCRs come from a newborn girl in good health. CDR3s include the opening cysteine and the closing phenylalanine or tryptophan. D genes are given only for firm matches. Some rows have no size entry. The others give once, few or many, or a class for an expanded clone.

few	TRBV7-2	TRBD2	TRBJ2-7	CASSLALPLAGVSYEQYF	TGTGCCAGCAGCTTAGCCCTACCTCTAGCGGGGGTCTCCTACGAGCAGTACTTC
.	TRBV30	TRBD2	TRBJ2-7	CAWRWVAGASYEQYF	TGTGCCTGGAGATGGGTAGCGGGCGCCTCCTACGAGCAGTACTTC
.	TRBV20-1	.	TRBJ1-1	CSARTHTPLSFEAFF	TGCAGTGCTAGAACCCATACTCCGCTATCTTTTGAAGCTTTCTTT
.	TRBV10-3	TRBD1	TRBJ1-2	CANSGTALYGYTF	TGTGCCAACTCCGGGACAGCACTCTATGGCTACACCTTC
few	TRBV12-3/TRBV12-4	.	TRBJ1-2	CASSLDGEFGGYTF	TGTGCCAGCAGTTTAGATGGGGAATTTGGGGGCTACACCTTC
few	TRBV3-1	.	TRBJ1-1	CASSQGWLALNTEAFF	TGTGCCAGCAGCCAAGGATGGCTGGCTTTGAACACTGAAGCTTTCTTT
.	TRBV6-1	.	TRBJ2-7	CASSEERLGAANEQYF	TGTGCCAGCAGTGAAGAGCGTCTAGGGGCTGCCAATGAGCAGTACTTC
few	TRBV10-3	TRBD1	TRBJ2-3	CAISGDRGPQDTQYF	TGTGCCATCAGTGGGGACAGGGGGCCGCAAGATACGCAGTATTTT
.	TRBV10-3	.	TRBJ2-7	CAISESRVRGFLYEQYF	TGTGCCATCAGTGAGTCGAGGGTCAGGGGATTCCTCTACGAGCAGTACTTC
.	TRBV6-6	.	TRBJ1-5	CASSYSARGYSNQPQHF	TGTGCCAGCAGTTACTCGGCGAGGGGGTATAGCAATCAGCCCCAGCATTTT
.	TRBV6-6	.	TRBJ2-3	CASSKVPSTDTQYF	TGTGCCAGCAGCAAGGTACCTAGCACAGATACGCAGTATTTT
few	TRBV18	.	TRBJ1-2	CASSPYRANYGYTF	TGTGCCAGCTCACCGTACAGGGCTAACTATGGCTACACCTTC
.	TRBV29-1	.	TRBJ1-2	CSVFGGPNYGYTF	TGCAGCGTTTTTGGGGGTCCTAACTATGGCTACACCTTC
few	TRBV4-2	TRBD2	TRBJ2-3	CASSQDKREGTDTQYF	TGTGCCAGCAGCCAAGATAAACGGGAGGGAACAGATACGCAGTATTTT
once	TRBV12-3/TRBV12-4	TRBD1	TRBJ2-2	CASSWTGQPGELFF	TGTGCCAGCAGTTGGACAGGGCAACCCGGGGAGCTGTTTTTT
few	TRBV7-2	.	TRBJ2-5	CASSPFLRETQYF	TGTGCCAGCAGTCCATTCCTCCGGGAGACCCAGTACTTC
.	TRBV6-1	TRBD2	TRBJ2-3	CASTSSGGPNTQYF	TGTGCCAGCACCTCTAGCGGGGGCCCCAATACGCAGTATTTT
few	TRBV6-6	.	TRBJ1-2	CASSRGTGTYGYTF	TGTGCCAGCAGTAGGGGAACAGGGACCTATGGCTACACCTTC
many	TRBV4-2	TRBD1	TRBJ1-2	CASSQNWDSYGYTF	TGTGCCAGCAGCCAAAATTGGGACAGCTATGGCTACACCTTC
.	TRBV10-2	.	TRBJ2-7	CASSESLTSPTTYEQYF	TGCGCCAGCAGTGAGTCTTTAACTAGCCCAACTACTTACGAGCAGTACTTC
many	TRBV29-1	TRBD1	TRBJ1-2	CSGIHTGQQTYTF	TGCAGCGGCATCCACACGGGACAGCAAACCTACACCTTC
.	TRBV12-3/TRBV12-4	.	TRBJ1-1	CTSSSGQWNTEAFF	TGTACCAGCAGTTCGGGACAATGGAACACTGAAGCTTTCTTT
many	TRBV5-1	TRBD2	TRBJ2-3	CASSLRAGGRTDTQYF	TGTGCCAGCAGCCTAAGAGCGGGGGGAAGAACAGATACGCAGTATTTT
few	TRBV29-1	TRBD1	TRBJ2-7	CSVGPGQGTHEQYF	TGCAGCGTTGGACCCGGACAGGGGACACACGAGCAGTACTTC
.	TRBV12-3/TRBV12-4	.	TRBJ2-7	CASSLGASATYEQYF	TGTGCCAGCAGTTTAGGGGCTAGCGCTACCTACGAGCAGTACTTC
few	TRBV7-2	TRBD2	TRBJ2-5	CASSLPSGFQETQYF	TGTGCCAGCAGCTTACCTAGCGGGTTCCAAGAGACCCAGTACTTC
.	TRBV10-3	.	TRBJ1-1	CAISESVGHPNTEAFF	TGTGCCATCAGTGAGTCCGTCGGACACCCGAACACTGAAGCTTTCTTT
many	TRBV12-3/TRBV12-4	.	TRBJ2-1	CASSSASTTLNEQFF	TGTGCCAGCAGTTCCGCGTCGACTACCCTCAATGAGCAGTTCTTC
few	TRBV7-9	.	TRBJ1-2	CASSSRPIPDGYTF	TGTGCCAGCAGCTCCAGACCTATCCCGGACGGCTACACCTTC
.	TRBV7-9	TRBD2	TRBJ2-3	CASRPLADSTDTQYF	TGTGCCAGCAGGCCACTAGCGGATAGCACAGATACGCAGTATTTT
few	TRBV2	.	TRBJ2-3	CASKWASGTDTQYF	TGTGCCAGCAAGTGGGCTAGCGGCACAGATACGCAGTATTTT
.	TRBV19	TRBD1	TRBJ1-4	CASLGQGREKLFF	TGCGCCAGTTTGGGACAGGGGCGTGAAAAACTGTTTTTT
.	TRBV29-1	TRBD2	TRBJ2-2	CSVEDRLAGGPGELFF	TGCAGCGTTGAAGATAGGCTAGCGGGAGGGCCGGGGGAGCTGTTTTTT
.	TRBV7-9	.	TRBJ2-1	CASSLAWSGAPPEQFF	TGTGCCAGCAGCTTAGCGTGGTCGGGAGCACCGCCTGAGCAGTTCTTC
few	TRBV5-1	TRBD2	TRBJ2-1	CASSYQLAGGPYNEQFF	TGCGCCAGCAGCTATCAACTAGCGGGAGGGCCGTACAATGAGCAGTTCTTC
.	TRBV12-5	.	TRBJ2-7	CASQDYNEQYF	TGTGCTAGTCAGGACTACAATGAGCAGTACTTC
once	TRBV28	.	TRBJ2-7	CTSSLGSYEQYF	TGTACCAGCAGTTTGGGATCCTACGAGCAGTACTTC
few	TRBV11-1	TRBD2	TRBJ2-7	CASSLGGRPSYNEQYF	TGTGCCAGCAGCTTAGGCGGGAGACCTTCCTACAATGAGCAGTACTTC
.	TRBV30	.	TRBJ1-2	CAWSVGPNYGYTF	TGTGCCTGGAGTGTCGGACCAAACTATGGCTACACCTTC
many	TRBV29-1	.	TRBJ1-6	CSVGYSYNSPLHF	TGCAGCGTTGGGTATTCCTATAATTCACCCCTCCACTTT
once	TRBV12-3/TRBV12-4	.	TRBJ2-7	CASSLLTNNEQYF	TGTGCCAGCAGTTTACTCACAAACAATGAGCAGTACTTC
.	TRBV27	.	TRBJ2-2	CASSLYDPAGELFF	TGTGCCAGCAGTTTGTATGATCCGGCCGGGGAGCTGTTTTTT
.	TRBV29-1	.	TRBJ1-2	CSVDLQGGDGYTF	TGCAGCGTTGACCTGCAAGGGGGGGATGGCTACACCTTC
.	TRBV6-2/TRBV6-3	TRBD2	TRBJ2-1	CASRPQTSGDFSFNEQFF	TGTGCCAGCAGACCCCAGACTAGCGGGGATTTCTCTTTCAATGAGCAGTTCTTC
many	TRBV27	TRBD1	TRBJ2-7	CASSGGTVPYEQYF	TGTGCCAGCAGTGGTGGGACAGTGCCCTACGAGCAGTACTTC
few	TRBV4-2	TRBD1	TRBJ1-2	CASSLEPWTGLDGYTF	TGTGCCAGCAGCCTCGAACCCTGGACAGGGCTGGATGGCTACACCTTC
.	TRBV7-9	TRBD1	TRBJ2-3	CASSPPRTGTDTQYF	TGTGCCAGCAGCCCCCCTAGGACAGGGACAGATACGCAGTATTTT
.	TRBV4-1	.	TRBJ2-7	CASSQDWRSTYEQYF	TGCGCCAGCAGCCAAGATTGGAGGAGCACCTACGAGCAGTACTTC
.	TRBV18	TRBD2	TRBJ2-1	CASSPPPGLVESYEQFF	TGTGCCAGCTCACCACCACCGGGACTAGTTGAATCCTACGAGCAGTTCTTC
.	TRBV6-1	.	TRBJ1-5	CASSELSGLPSNQPQHF	TGTGCCAGCAGTGAACTTTCGGGACTCCCTAGCAATCAGCCCCAGCATTTT
many	TRBV29-1	.	TRBJ2-5	CSVGGTYETQYF	TGCAGCGTTGGGGGGACTTATGAGACCCAGTACTTC
.	TRBV7-9	TRBD2	TRBJ2-7	CASSLDAGGPNNEQYF	TGTGCCAGCAGCTTAGATGCGGGAGGCCCCAACAATGAGCAGTACTTC
.	TRBV2	.	TRBJ2-1	CASSEQPYYNEQFF	TGTGCCAGCAGTGAACAGCCGTATTACAATGAGCAGTTCTTC
.	TRBV24-1	.	TRBJ1-2	CATSGLGGSYGYTF	TGTGCCACCAGTGGATTGGGGGGGAGCTATGGCTACACCTTC
.	TRBV4-1	.	TRBJ2-1	CASREPRDASFNEQFF	TGCGCCAGCAGGGAACCCAGGGACGCGTCATTTAATGAGCAGTTCTTC
few	TRBV6-6	TRBD2	TRBJ2-1	CASSYGLAGANEQFF	TGTGCCAGCAGTTACGGACTAGCGGGAGCCAATGAGCAGTTCTTC
.	TRBV20-1	TRBD1	TRBJ2-7	CSASQGAKDEQYF	TGCAGTGCCAGTCAGGGGGCGAAGGACGAGCAGTACTTC
.	TRBV9	TRBD2	TRBJ2-3	CASSESGRRTDTQYF	TGTGCCAGCAGCGAGAGCGGGAGACGCACAGATACGCAGTATTTT
few	TRBV2	TRBD2	TRBJ2-5	CASSAGTSYETQYF	TGTGCCAGCAGCGCCGGGACTAGCTACGAGACCCAGTACTTC
many	TRBV5-1	TRBD2	TRBJ2-3	CASSSRLAGVADTQYF	TGCGCCAGCAGCTCAAGACTAGCGGGAGTGGCAGATACGCAGTATTTT